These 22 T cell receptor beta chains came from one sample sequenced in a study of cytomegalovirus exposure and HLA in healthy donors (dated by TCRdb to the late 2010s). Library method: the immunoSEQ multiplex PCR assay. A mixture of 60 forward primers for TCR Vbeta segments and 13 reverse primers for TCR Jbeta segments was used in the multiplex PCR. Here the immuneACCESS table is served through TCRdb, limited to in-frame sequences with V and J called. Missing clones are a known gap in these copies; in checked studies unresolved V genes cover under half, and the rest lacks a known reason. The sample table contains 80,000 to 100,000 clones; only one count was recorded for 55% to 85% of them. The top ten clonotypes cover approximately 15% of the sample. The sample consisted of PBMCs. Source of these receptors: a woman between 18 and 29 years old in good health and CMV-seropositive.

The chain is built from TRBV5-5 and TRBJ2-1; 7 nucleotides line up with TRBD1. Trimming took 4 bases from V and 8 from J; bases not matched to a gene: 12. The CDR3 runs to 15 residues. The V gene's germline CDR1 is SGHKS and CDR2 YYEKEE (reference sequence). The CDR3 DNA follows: TGTGCCAGCAGCCAAAGCCGGGACAGTCCGCATGAGCAGTTCTTC. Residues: CASSQSRDSPHEQFF. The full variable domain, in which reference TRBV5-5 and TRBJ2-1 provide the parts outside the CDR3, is DAGVTQSPTHLIKTRGQQVTLRCSPISGHKSVSWYQQVLGQGPQFIFQYYEKEERGRGNFPDRFSARQFPNYSSELNVNALLLGDSALYLCASSQSRDSPHEQFFGPGTRLTVL.

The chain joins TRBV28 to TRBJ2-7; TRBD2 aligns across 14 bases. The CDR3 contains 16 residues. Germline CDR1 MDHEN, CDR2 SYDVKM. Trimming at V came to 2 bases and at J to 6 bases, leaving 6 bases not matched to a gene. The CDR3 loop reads CASSLAGTSGRGEQYF. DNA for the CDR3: TGTGCCAGCAGTTTAGCCGGGACTAGCGGGAGAGGCGAGCAGTACTTC.

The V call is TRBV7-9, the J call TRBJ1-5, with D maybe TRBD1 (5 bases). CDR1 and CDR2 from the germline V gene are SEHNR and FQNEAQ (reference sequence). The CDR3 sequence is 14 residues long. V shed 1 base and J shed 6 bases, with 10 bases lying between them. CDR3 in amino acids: CASSLEQDGQPQHF. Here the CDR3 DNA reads TGTGCCAGCAGCTTAGAACAGGATGGTCAGCCCCAGCATTTT. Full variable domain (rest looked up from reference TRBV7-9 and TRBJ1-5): DTGVSQNPRHKITKRGQNVTFRCDPISEHNRLYWYRQTLGQGPEFLTYFQNEAQLEKSRLLSDRFSAERPKGSFSTLEIQRTEQGDSAMYLCASSLEQDGQPQHFGDGTRLSIL.

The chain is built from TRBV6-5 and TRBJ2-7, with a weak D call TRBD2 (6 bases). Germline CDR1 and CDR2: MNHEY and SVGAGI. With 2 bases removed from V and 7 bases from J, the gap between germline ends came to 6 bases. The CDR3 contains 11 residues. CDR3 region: CASSYGGEQYF. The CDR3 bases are TGTGCCAGCAGTTACGGGGGGGAGCAGTACTTC.

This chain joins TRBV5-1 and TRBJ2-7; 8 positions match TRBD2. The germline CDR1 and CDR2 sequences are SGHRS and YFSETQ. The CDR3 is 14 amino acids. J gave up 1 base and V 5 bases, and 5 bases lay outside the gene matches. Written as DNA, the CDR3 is TGCGCCAGCAGTTTCGGGGGGGGATCCTACGAGCAGTACTTC. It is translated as CASSFGGGSYEQYF.

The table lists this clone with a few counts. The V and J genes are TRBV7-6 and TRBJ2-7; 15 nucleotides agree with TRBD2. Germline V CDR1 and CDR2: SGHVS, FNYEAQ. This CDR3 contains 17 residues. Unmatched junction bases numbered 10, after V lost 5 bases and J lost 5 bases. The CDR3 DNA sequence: TGTGCCAGCAGCCAAGGACTAGCGGGAGGGCCAGGAAACGAGCAGTACTTC. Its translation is CASSQGLAGGPGNEQYF.

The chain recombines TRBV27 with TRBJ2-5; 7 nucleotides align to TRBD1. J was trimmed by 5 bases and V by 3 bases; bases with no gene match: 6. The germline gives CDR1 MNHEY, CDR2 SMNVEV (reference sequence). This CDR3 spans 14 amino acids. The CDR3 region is CASSFGQGVETQYF. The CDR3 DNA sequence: TGTGCCAGCAGTTTCGGGCAGGGGGTTGAGACCCAGTACTTC.

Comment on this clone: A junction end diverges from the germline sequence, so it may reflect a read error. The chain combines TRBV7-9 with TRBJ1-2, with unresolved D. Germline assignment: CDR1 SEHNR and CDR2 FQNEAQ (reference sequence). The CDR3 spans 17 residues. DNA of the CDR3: TGTTCCAGCAGCCCCCGGGAAGGGATCCTGACTAACTATGGCTACACCTTC. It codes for CSSSPREGILTNYGYTF.

CDR3: CASSVVGTGDGYTF. As DNA, the CDR3 is TGTGCCAGCAGCGTAGTTGGAACAGGGGATGGCTACACCTTC. V and J are TRBV9 and TRBJ1-2; 7 bases align to TRBD1. The V gene's germline CDR1 is SGDLS and CDR2 YYNGEE. This CDR3 is 14 amino acids long. With 0 bases clipped from V and 6 bases from J, the junction kept 5 bases outside the gene matches.

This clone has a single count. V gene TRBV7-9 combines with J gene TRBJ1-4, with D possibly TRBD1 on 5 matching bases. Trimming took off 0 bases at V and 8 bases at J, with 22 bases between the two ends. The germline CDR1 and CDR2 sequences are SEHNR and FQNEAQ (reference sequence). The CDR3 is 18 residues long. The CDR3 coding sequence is TGTGCCAGCAGCTTAGCCCTTAGAGGGGACTCGAGGGAGGAAAAACTGTTTTTT. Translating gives CASSLALRGDSREEKLFF.

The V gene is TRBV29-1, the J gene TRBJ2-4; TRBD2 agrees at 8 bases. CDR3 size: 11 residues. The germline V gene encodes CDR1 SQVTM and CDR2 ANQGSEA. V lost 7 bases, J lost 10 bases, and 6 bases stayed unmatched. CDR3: CSARAGEIQYF. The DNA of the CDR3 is TGCAGCGCCAGAGCGGGGGAAATTCAGTACTTC.

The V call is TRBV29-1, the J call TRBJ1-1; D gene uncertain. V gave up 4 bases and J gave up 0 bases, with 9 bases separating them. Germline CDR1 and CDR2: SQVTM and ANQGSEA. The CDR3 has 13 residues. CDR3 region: CSVVRGMNTEAFF. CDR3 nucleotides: TGCAGCGTTGTTCGGGGTATGAACACTGAAGCTTTCTTT.

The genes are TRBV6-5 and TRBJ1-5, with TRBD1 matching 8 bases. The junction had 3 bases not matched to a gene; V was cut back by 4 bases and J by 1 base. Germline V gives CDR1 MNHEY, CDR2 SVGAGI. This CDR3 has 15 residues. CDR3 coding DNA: TGTGCCAGCAGTTCTCAGGGGGCAAGCAATCAGCCCCAGCATTTT. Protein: CASSSQGASNQPQHF.

CDR3 nucleotide sequence: TGTGCCAGCAGCTCCGGCAGGGGCAGGGAGACCCAGTACTTC. Encoded protein: CASSSGRGRETQYF. The chain uses TRBV7-2 and TRBJ2-5; a weak D match, TRBD1 (6 bases). Germline V gene sequence: CDR1 SGHTA, CDR2 FQGNSA. The CDR3 contains 14 residues. Trimming pared 4 bases from V and 5 bases from J, leaving 14 bases between.

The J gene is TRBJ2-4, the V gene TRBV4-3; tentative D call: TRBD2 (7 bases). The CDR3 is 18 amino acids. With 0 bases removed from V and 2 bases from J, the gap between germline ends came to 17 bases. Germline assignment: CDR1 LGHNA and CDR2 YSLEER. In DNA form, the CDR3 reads TGCGCCAGCAGCCAAGATGCGGTACAGGGAGGGACCAAAAACATTCAGTACTTC. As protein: CASSQDAVQGGTKNIQYF.

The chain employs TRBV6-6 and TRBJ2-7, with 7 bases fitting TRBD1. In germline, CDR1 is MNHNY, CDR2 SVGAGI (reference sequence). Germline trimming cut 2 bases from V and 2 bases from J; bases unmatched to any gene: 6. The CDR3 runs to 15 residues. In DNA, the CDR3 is TGTGCCAGCAGTTACCGCGCAGGGGGAACCTACGAGCAGTACTTC. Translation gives CASSYRAGGTYEQYF.

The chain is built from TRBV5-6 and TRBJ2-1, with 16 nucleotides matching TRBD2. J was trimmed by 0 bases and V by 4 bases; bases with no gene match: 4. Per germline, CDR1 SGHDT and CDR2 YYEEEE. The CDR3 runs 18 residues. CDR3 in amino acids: CASSEGLAGGSSYNEQFF. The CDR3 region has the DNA TGTGCCAGCAGCGAGGGACTAGCGGGGGGGAGCTCCTACAATGAGCAGTTCTTC.

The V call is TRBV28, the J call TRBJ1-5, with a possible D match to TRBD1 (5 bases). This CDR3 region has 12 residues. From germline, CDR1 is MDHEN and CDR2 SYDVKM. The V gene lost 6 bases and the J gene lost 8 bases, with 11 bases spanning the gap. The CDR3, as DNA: TGTGCCAGCAGGACTCCCAGGGAGCCCCAGCATTTT. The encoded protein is CASRTPREPQHF.

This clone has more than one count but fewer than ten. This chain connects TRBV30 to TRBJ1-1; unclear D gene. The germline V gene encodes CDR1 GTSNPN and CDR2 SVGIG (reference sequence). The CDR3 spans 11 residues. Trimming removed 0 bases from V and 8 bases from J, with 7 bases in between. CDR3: CAWSVRGEAFF. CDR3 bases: TGTGCCTGGAGTGTACGGGGAGAAGCTTTCTTT.

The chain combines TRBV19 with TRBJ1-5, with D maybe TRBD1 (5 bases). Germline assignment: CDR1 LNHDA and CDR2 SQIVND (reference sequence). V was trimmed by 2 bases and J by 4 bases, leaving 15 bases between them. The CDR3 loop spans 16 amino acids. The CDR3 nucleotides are TGTGCCAGTAGTATACTCCTAGGGGCTGGGAATCAGCCCCAGCATTTT. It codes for CASSILLGAGNQPQHF.

This chain's CDR3 is CASSVGGGGAYEQYF. The CDR3 bases are TGTGCCAGCAGCGTAGGAGGCGGGGGGGCCTACGAGCAGTACTTC. The chain combines TRBV9 with TRBJ2-7, with 9 nucleotides matching TRBD2. Germline values: CDR1 SGDLS, CDR2 YYNGEE. With V trimmed by 0 bases and J by 2 bases, 3 bases remained unmatched. This CDR3 spans 15 amino acids.

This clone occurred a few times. The CDR3 protein is CASSQVRGGGTEAFF. CDR3 nucleotide sequence: TGTGCCAGCAGCCAAGTTAGAGGTGGCGGCACTGAAGCTTTCTTT. J is TRBJ1-1 and V is TRBV4-2; no clear D. The CDR3 sequence is 15 residues long. V gave up 1 base and J gave up 4 bases, with 13 bases separating them. Germline V gene sequence: CDR1 LGHNA, CDR2 YNFKEQ.